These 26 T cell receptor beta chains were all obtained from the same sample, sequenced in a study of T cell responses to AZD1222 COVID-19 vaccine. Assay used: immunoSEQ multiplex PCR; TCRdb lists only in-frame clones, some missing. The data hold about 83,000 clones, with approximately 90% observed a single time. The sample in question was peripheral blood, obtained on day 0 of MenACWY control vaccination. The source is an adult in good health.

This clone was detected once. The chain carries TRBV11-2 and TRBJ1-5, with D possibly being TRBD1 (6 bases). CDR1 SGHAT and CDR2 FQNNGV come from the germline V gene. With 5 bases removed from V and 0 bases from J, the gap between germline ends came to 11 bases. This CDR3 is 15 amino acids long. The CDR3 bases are TGTGCCAGCAGCGCGGGGGACACTAGCAATCAGCCCCAGCATTTT. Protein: CASSAGDTSNQPQHF.

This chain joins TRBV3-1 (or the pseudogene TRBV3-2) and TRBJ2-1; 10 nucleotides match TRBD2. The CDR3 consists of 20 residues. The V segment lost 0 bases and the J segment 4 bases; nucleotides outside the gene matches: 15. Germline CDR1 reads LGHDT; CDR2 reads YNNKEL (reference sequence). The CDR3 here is CASSQDGTASGRLGYNEQFF. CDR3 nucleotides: TGTGCCAGCAGCCAAGATGGAACCGCTAGCGGGAGATTGGGGTACAATGAGCAGTTCTTC.

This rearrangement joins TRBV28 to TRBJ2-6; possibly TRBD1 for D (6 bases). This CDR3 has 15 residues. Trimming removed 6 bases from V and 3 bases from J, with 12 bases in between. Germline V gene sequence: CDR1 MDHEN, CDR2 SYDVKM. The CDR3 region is CASSRGQFGANVLTF. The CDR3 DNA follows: TGTGCCAGCAGCCGCGGACAGTTTGGGGCCAACGTCCTGACTTTC.

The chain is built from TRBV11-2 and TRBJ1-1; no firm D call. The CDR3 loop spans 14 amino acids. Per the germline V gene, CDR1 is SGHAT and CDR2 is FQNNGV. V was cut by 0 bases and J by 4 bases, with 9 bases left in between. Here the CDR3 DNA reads TGTGCCAGCAGCTTAGATCCGGAAGGCACTGAAGCTTTCTTT. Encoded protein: CASSLDPEGTEAFF. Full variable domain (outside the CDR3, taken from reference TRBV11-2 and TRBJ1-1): EAGVAQSPRYKIIEKRQSVAFWCNPISGHATLYWYQQILGQGPKLLIQFQNNGVVDDSQLPKDRFSAERLKGVDSTLKIQPAKLEDSAVYLCASSLDPEGTEAFFGQGTRLTVV.

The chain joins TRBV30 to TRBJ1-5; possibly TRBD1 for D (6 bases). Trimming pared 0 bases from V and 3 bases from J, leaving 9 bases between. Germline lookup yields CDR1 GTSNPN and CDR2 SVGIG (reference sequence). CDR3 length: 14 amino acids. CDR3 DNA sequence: TGTGCCTGGAGTGTTCGGACAGACAATCAGCCCCAGCATTTT. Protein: CAWSVRTDNQPQHF.

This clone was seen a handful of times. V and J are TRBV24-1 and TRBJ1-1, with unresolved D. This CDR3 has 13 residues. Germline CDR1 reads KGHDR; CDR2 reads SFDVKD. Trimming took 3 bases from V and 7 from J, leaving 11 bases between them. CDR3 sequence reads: CATSDGSVGEAFF. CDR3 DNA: TGTGCCACCAGTGATGGGAGTGTGGGTGAAGCTTTCTTT.

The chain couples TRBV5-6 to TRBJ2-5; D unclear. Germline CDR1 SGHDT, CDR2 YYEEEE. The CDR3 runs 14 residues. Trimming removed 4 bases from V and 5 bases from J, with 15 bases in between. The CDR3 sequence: CASSVKLIGETQYF. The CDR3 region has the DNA TGTGCCAGCAGCGTTAAGTTAATCGGGGAGACCCAGTACTTC. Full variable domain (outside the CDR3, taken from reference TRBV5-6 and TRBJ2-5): DAGVTQSPTHLIKTRGQQVTLRCSPKSGHDTVSWYQQALGQGPQFIFQYYEEEERQRGNFPDRFSGHQFPNYSSELNVNALLLGDSALYLCASSVKLIGETQYFGPGTRLLVL.

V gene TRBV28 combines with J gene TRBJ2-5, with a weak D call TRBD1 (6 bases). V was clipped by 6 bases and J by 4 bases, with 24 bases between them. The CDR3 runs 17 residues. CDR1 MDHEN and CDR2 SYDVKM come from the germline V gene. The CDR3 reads CASRRIRAGPGAETQYF. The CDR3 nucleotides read TGTGCCAGCAGGAGAATCCGGGCGGGTCCAGGGGCAGAGACCCAGTACTTC.

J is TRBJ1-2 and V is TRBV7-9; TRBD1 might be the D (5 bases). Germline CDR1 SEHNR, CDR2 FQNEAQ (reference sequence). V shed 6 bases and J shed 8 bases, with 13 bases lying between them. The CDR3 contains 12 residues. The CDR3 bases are TGTGCCAGCAGGGGGACGGAGGACGGCTACACCTTC. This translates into CASRGTEDGYTF.

The CDR3 coding sequence is TGTGCCAGCAGCCTGGGGGGGTCTATCCAAGAGACCCAGTACTTC. Amino acids: CASSLGGSIQETQYF. This chain connects TRBV6-5 to TRBJ2-5, with TRBD2 matching over 7 bases. Germline CDR1 is MNHEY and CDR2 is SVGAGI. V lost 6 bases, J lost 1 base, and 8 bases stayed unmatched. The CDR3 loop spans 15 amino acids.

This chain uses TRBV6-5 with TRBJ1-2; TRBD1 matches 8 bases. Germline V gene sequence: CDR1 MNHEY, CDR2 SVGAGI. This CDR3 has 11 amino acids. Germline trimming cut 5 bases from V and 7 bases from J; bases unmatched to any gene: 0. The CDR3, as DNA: TGTGCCAGCAGTCAGGGGGCTGGCTACACCTTC. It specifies CASSQGAGYTF.

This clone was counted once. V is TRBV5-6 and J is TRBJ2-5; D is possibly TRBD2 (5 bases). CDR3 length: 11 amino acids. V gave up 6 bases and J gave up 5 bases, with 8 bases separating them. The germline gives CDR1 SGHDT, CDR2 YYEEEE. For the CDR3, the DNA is TGTGCCAGCATTGGGGAGGAGACCCAGTACTTC. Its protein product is CASIGEETQYF.

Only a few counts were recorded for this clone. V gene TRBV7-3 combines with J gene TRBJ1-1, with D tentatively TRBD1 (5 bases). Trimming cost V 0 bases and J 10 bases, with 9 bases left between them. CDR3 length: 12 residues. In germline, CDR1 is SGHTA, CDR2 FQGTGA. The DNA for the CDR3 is TGTGCCAGCAGCTTAACCCAGGGCATAGCTTTCTTT. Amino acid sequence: CASSLTQGIAFF.

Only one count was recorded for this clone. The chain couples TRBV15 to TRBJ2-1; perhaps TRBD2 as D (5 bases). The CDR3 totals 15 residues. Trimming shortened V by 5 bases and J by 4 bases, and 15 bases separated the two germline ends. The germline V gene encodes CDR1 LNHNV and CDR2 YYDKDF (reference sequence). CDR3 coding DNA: TGTGCCACCAGCGGGGAGCTTTTAGGGTACAATGAGCAGTTCTTC. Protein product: CATSGELLGYNEQFF.

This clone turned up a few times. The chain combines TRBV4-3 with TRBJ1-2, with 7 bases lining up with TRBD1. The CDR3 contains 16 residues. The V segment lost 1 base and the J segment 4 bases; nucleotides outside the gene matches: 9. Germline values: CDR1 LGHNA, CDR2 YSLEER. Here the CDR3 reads CASSQGQDREGYGYTF. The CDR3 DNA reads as TGCGCCAGCAGCCAAGGCCAAGACAGGGAGGGCTATGGCTACACCTTC.

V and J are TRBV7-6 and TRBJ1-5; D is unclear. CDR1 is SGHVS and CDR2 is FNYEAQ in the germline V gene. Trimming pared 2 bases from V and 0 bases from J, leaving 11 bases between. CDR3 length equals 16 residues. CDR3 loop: CASSLWGEASNQPQHF. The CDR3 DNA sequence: TGTGCCAGCAGCTTATGGGGTGAGGCTAGCAATCAGCCCCAGCATTTT.

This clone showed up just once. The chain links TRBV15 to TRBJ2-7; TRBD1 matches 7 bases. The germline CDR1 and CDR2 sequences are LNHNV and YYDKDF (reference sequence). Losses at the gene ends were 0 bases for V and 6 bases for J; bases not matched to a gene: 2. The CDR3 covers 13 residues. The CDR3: CATSRDRGFEQYF. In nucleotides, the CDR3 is TGTGCCACCAGCAGAGACAGGGGGTTCGAGCAGTACTTC.

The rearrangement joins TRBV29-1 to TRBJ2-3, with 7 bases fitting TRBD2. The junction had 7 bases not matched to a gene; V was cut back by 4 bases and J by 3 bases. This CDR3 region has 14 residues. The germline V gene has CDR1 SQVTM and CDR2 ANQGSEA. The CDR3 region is CSVAWPSGTDTQYF. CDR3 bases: TGCAGCGTTGCTTGGCCTAGCGGAACAGATACGCAGTATTTT.

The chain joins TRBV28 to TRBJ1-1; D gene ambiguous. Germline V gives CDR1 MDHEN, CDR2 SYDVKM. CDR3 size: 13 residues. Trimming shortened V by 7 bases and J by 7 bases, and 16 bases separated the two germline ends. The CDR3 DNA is TGTGCCAGCACCTTTGCCAGCCTGTATGAAGCTTTCTTT. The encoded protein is CASTFASLYEAFF.

CDR3 in DNA: TGTGCCAGCAGCCCGGCCTTGGAGGGCCAATATGCAACTAATGAAAAACTGTTTTTT. It translates to CASSPALEGQYATNEKLFF. The chain is built from TRBV5-6 and TRBJ1-4; D gene unclear. Trimming shortened V by 4 bases and J by 0 bases, and 22 bases separated the two germline ends. Germline lookup yields CDR1 SGHDT and CDR2 YYEEEE. The CDR3 sequence is 19 residues long.

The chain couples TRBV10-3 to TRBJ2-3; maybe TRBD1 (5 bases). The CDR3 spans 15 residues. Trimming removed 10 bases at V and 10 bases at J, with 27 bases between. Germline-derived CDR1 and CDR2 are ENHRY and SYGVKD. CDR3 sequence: CATEDRFGRPDAQYF. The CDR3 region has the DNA TGTGCCACAGAAGACAGATTTGGTCGACCGGATGCGCAGTATTTT.

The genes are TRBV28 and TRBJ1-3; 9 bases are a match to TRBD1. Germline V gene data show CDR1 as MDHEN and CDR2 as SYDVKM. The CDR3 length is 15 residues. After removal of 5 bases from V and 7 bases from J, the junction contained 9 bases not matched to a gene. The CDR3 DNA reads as TGTGCCAGCAGTGCAGCCGGGACAGGGTGGAACACCATATATTTT. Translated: CASSAAGTGWNTIYF. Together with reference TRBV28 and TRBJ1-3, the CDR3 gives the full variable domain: DVKVTQSSRYLVKRTGEKVFLECVQDMDHENMFWYRQDPGLGLRLIYFSYDVKMKEKGDIPEGYSVSREKKERFSLILESASTNQTSMYLCASSAAGTGWNTIYFGEGSWLTVV.

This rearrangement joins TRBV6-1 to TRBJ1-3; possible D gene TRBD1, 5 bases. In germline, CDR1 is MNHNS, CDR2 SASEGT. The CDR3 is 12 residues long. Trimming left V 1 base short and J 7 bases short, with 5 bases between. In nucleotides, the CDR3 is TGTGCCAGCAGTGAAGAGGGGAACACCATATATTTT. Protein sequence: CASSEEGNTIYF.

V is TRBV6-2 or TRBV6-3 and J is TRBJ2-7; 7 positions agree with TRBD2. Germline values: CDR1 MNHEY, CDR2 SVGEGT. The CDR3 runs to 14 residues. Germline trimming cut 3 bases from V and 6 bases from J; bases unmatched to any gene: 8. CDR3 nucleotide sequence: TGTGCCAGCAGTTATTGGCGGGAGCCCCCCGAGCAGTACTTC. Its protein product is CASSYWREPPEQYF.

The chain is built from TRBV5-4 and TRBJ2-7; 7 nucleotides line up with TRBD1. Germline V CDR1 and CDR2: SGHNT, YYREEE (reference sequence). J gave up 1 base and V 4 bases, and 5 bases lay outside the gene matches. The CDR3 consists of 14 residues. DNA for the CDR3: TGTGCCAGCAGCCAGGGACAGAGATCCTACGAGCAGTACTTC. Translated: CASSQGQRSYEQYF. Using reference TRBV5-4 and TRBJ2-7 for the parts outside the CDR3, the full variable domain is ETGVTQSPTHLIKTRGQQVTLRCSSQSGHNTVSWYQQALGQGPQFIFQYYREEENGRGNFPPRFSGLQFPNYSSELNVNALELDDSALYLCASSQGQRSYEQYFGPGTRLTVT.

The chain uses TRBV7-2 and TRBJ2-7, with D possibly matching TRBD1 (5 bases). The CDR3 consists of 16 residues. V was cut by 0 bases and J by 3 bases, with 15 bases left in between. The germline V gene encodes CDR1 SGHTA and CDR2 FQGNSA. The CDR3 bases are TGTGCCAGCAGCTTAGCGGGCAGTTTAAGGGGCTACGAGCAGTACTTC. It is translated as CASSLAGSLRGYEQYF.